The 19 T cell receptor beta chains presented below share a single source sample, sequenced in a study of blood T cells in healthy people across ages. Alongside a J-beta primer mix, a sample-barcoded 5' primer served in a second PCR lasting roughly 7 to 12 cycles. TCRdb reanalysed the 5' RACE reads using MiXCR and keeps one entry per CDR3 protein. The table has around 1.1 million distinct CDR3 sequences, approximately 38% seen once. The sample consisted of blood. Receptors were obtained from a man aged 18 to 30 in good health.

V and J are TRBV18 and TRBJ2-4; D is perhaps TRBD1 (5 bases). There are 12 residues in the CDR3. The V end lost 8 bases, the J end lost 6 bases, and 11 bases lay between the germline ends. The germline CDR1 and CDR2 sequences are KGHSH and LQKENI. The CDR3 nucleotides read TGTGCCAGCGCAGGGCAAGGAAACATTCAGTACTTC. It translates to CASAGQGNIQYF.

The V gene is TRBV4-2, the J gene TRBJ2-1, with D maybe TRBD1 (6 bases). The CDR3 sequence is 15 residues long. V gave up 0 bases and J gave up 7 bases, with 13 bases separating them. The germline gives CDR1 LGHNA, CDR2 YNFKEQ. CDR3 DNA: TGTGCCAGCAGCCAAGAGGACAGTTCGCCAAATGAGCAGTTCTTC. Its translation is CASSQEDSSPNEQFF.

The chain carries TRBV12-3 or TRBV12-4 and TRBJ1-2; 7 nucleotides match TRBD1. The CDR3 has 15 residues. V gave up 5 bases and J gave up 2 bases; unmatched junction bases: 8. This CDR3 reads CASSNGQVPNYGYTF. For the CDR3, the DNA is TGTGCCAGCAGTAATGGACAGGTTCCAAACTATGGCTACACCTTC.

This clonotype was counted a few times. The chain couples TRBV12-3 or TRBV12-4 to TRBJ2-3; weak D call: TRBD2 (8 bases). Trimming stripped 4 bases from V and 5 bases from J, with 16 bases between. The CDR3 loop spans 15 amino acids. The CDR3 nucleotides are TGTGCCAGCAGTTCCGGGAGGGGGCGAGTAGATACGCAGTATTTT. Translated, it gives CASSSGRGRVDTQYF.

This clonotype was seen a few times. The CDR3 nucleotides are TGTGCCAGCAGTTCCCCGCCCTTTTCACCCCTCCACTTT. Translated, it gives CASSSPPFSPLHF. The V call is TRBV28, the J call TRBJ1-6; unclear D gene. This CDR3 spans 13 amino acids. Trimming shortened V by 4 bases and J by 9 bases, and 10 bases separated the two germline ends. Germline CDR1 MDHEN, CDR2 SYDVKM.

The chain is built from TRBV29-1 and TRBJ1-1; 7 bases align to TRBD1. Per germline, CDR1 SQVTM and CDR2 ANQGSEA. V was pared by 7 bases and J by 5 bases, with 7 bases of the junction left unmatched. This CDR3 region has 12 residues. CDR3 DNA sequence: TGCAGCGGTGACAGGGAGCATACTGAAGCTTTCTTT. Translation: CSGDREHTEAFF.

In its sample, this clonotype was seen many times. The chain recombines TRBV9 with TRBJ1-2; a weak D match, TRBD1 (5 bases). Trimming cost V 3 bases and J 9 bases, with 12 bases left between them. Germline V gene data show CDR1 as SGDLS and CDR2 as YYNGEE. CDR3 length equals 12 residues. The CDR3 spells CASSATDSRYTF. In nucleotides, the CDR3 is TGTGCCAGCAGCGCGACCGACAGTCGCTACACCTTC.

CDR3 in amino acids: CASSQTSGGDTDTQYF. In DNA, the CDR3 is TGTGCCAGCAGCCAGACTAGCGGGGGGGACACAGATACGCAGTATTTT. The J gene is TRBJ2-3, the V gene TRBV7-2, with 14 bases that match TRBD2. V gave up 5 bases and J gave up 2 bases; unmatched junction bases: 3. This CDR3 comprises 16 residues. The germline CDR1 and CDR2 sequences are SGHTA and FQGNSA. Variable domain in full (rest from reference TRBV7-2 and TRBJ2-3): GAGVSQSPSNKVTEKGKDVELRCDPISGHTALYWYRQSLGQGLEFLIYFQGNSAPDKSGLPSDRFSAERTGGSVSTLTIQRTQQEDSAVYLCASSQTSGGDTDTQYFGPGTRLTVL.

In this sample, this clonotype turned up a few times. The rearrangement links TRBV20-1 to TRBJ1-1; D remains ambiguous. This CDR3 comprises 13 residues. The V and J ends lost 4 bases and 3 bases respectively, with 12 bases between them. Germline CDR1 reads DFQATT; CDR2 reads SNEGSKA (reference sequence). The CDR3: CSAKRGLDTEAFF. The CDR3 DNA is TGCAGTGCTAAAAGAGGCTTGGACACTGAAGCTTTCTTT.

V gene TRBV7-8 combines with J gene TRBJ1-5, with 8 bases that match TRBD1. Germline-derived CDR1 and CDR2 are SGHVS and FQNEAQ. CDR3 length: 15 residues. V lost 5 bases, J lost 5 bases, and 8 bases stayed unmatched. The CDR3 nucleotides read TGTGCCAGCAGCGCGACAGGGGCCTGGGATCAGCCCCAGCATTTT. Amino acids: CASSATGAWDQPQHF.

The V call is TRBV28, the J call TRBJ1-2; 8 bases are a match to TRBD1. The germline V gene encodes CDR1 MDHEN and CDR2 SYDVKM. This CDR3 spans 13 amino acids. V lost 5 bases and J lost 8; bases outside the gene matches: 7. In nucleotides, the CDR3 is TGTGCCAGCAGTATGGACAGGGAGAAAGGCTACACCTTC. It translates to CASSMDREKGYTF.

The CDR3 spells CSARVVGAANEKLFF. The CDR3 DNA reads TGCAGTGCTAGAGTTGTGGGAGCGGCTAATGAAAAACTGTTTTTT. This chain links TRBV20-1 with TRBJ1-4; D is uncertain. Germline-derived CDR1 and CDR2 are DFQATT and SNEGSKA (reference sequence). The CDR3 consists of 15 residues. V lost 1 base and J 3 bases, leaving 12 bases between the germline ends.

V usage is TRBV20-1 and J usage is TRBJ1-2, with a possible D match to TRBD1 (6 bases). Germline CDR1 DFQATT, CDR2 SNEGSKA (reference sequence). Trimming removed 0 bases at V and 4 bases at J, with 18 bases between. The CDR3 loop spans 16 amino acids. CDR3 in DNA: TGCAGTGCTAGAGAGCTTATAATGGACAGCATCTATGGCTACACCTTC. Protein: CSARELIMDSIYGYTF.

This clonotype was observed a handful of times. V and J are TRBV6-2 or TRBV6-3 and TRBJ1-5; 7 positions agree with TRBD1. There are 15 residues in the CDR3. Trimming took 8 bases from V and 0 from J; bases not matched to a gene: 7. Germline V CDR1 and CDR2: MNHEY, SVGEGT. This chain's CDR3 is CASSRGGYSNQPQHF. The DNA of the CDR3 is TGTGCCAGCTCCAGAGGGGGCTATAGCAATCAGCCCCAGCATTTT.

In this sample, this clonotype turned up a few times. V gene TRBV7-2 combines with J gene TRBJ2-7; 9 bases fit TRBD1. This CDR3 region has 14 residues. CDR1 is SGHTA and CDR2 is FQGNSA in the germline V gene. V lost 5 bases, J lost 4 bases, and 6 bases stayed unmatched. For the CDR3, the DNA is TGTGCCAGCAGCCTAGAGACAGGGGGATACGAGCAGTACTTC. Amino acid sequence: CASSLETGGYEQYF.

The V call is TRBV20-1, the J call TRBJ1-2, with TRBD1 matching 9 bases. The germline gives CDR1 DFQATT, CDR2 SNEGSKA (reference sequence). This CDR3 region has 14 residues. J was trimmed by 4 bases and V by 5 bases; bases with no gene match: 8. The CDR3 loop reads CSASPGQGFYGYTF. CDR3 DNA: TGCAGTGCTTCCCCGGGACAGGGCTTCTATGGCTACACCTTC.

This clonotype was seen more than once but under ten times. The chain uses TRBV20-1 and TRBJ1-4; TRBD1 matches at 7 bases. Germline CDR1 reads DFQATT; CDR2 reads SNEGSKA (reference sequence). The CDR3 loop spans 14 amino acids. V lost 6 bases, J lost 8 bases, and 12 bases stayed unmatched. The CDR3 DNA follows: TGCAGTGCGGCCAAACCGGGACAGAGGGAAAAACTGTTTTTT. It is translated as CSAAKPGQREKLFF.

V and J are TRBV6-2 or TRBV6-3 and TRBJ2-1, with TRBD2 matching over 11 bases. Trimming cost V 6 bases and J 7 bases; bases outside gene matches: 2. The CDR3 length is 13 residues. In germline, CDR1 is MNHEY, CDR2 SVGEGT. This CDR3 reads CASRSSGGNEQFF. In DNA, the CDR3 is TGTGCCAGCAGATCTAGCGGGGGGAATGAGCAGTTCTTC.

The sample holds a few counts of this clonotype. The rearrangement joins TRBV3-1 to TRBJ1-2, with D hard to call. The CDR3 sequence is 14 residues long. Trimming stripped 7 bases from V and 2 bases from J, with 14 bases between. CDR1 and CDR2 from the germline V gene are LGHDT and YNNKEL (reference sequence). The CDR3 nucleotides read TGTGCCAGCAACAATCTCAGGCGGAACTATGGCTACACCTTC. It yields the protein CASNNLRRNYGYTF.